The 4 T cell receptor beta chains listed next were all sequenced from one sample in a study of response to subunit inactivated influenza vaccine. Each CDR3 protein is one row after TCRdb ran MiXCR on the RT-PCR reads. The data hold around 480,000 distinct CDR3 sequences, with 16% observed a single time. The starting material was CD4+ T cells sorted from PBMCs, obtained roughly 24 months after vaccination. These receptors all come from a man aged 50 to 69 who received an inactivated influenza vaccine.

The chain uses TRBV28 and TRBJ2-7; D not certain. V dropped 5 bases and J dropped 6 bases, with 8 bases sitting between them. CDR3 length: 11 residues. CDR1 is MDHEN and CDR2 is SYDVKM in the germline V gene. The CDR3 DNA sequence: TGTGCCAGCAGTCAATACTTCGAGCAGTACTTC. Translated, it gives CASSQYFEQYF.

The rearrangement uses TRBV15 and TRBJ2-3, with 12 bases matching TRBD2. The CDR3 covers 17 residues. The ends lost 0 bases at V and 4 bases at J; junction bases unmatched: 5. Per germline, CDR1 LNHNV and CDR2 YYDKDF (reference sequence). The CDR3 loop is CATSRETSGRGSDTQYF. CDR3 nucleotide sequence: TGTGCCACCAGCAGAGAGACTAGCGGGAGAGGCTCAGATACGCAGTATTTT.

The chain couples TRBV7-2 to TRBJ2-2; D is ambiguous. V dropped 5 bases and J dropped 7 bases, with 11 bases sitting between them. Germline assignment: CDR1 SGHTA and CDR2 FQGNSA. The CDR3 contains 13 residues. The CDR3: CASSRPTIGELFF. CDR3 sequence (DNA): TGTGCCAGCAGCCGGCCGACGATCGGGGAGCTGTTTTTT.

The V call is TRBV20-1, the J call TRBJ2-7; D gene unclear. Germline CDR1 DFQATT, CDR2 SNEGSKA (reference sequence). The length of the CDR3 is 14 residues. The germline V and J ends were trimmed by 3 bases and 1 base, with 13 bases remaining between them. CDR3 loop: CSARGTSLSYEQYF. The CDR3 nucleotides read TGCAGTGCTAGGGGAACTTCCCTTTCCTACGAGCAGTACTTC.